The 31 T cell receptor beta chains given below trace back to one sample, sequenced in a study of neurological immune-mediated disorders. TCRdb re-called the 5' RACE reads with MiXCR, one entry per CDR3 protein. Here the sample spans over 45,000 distinct CDR3 sequences, roughly 24% being singletons. Specimen: PBMCs. Source of these receptors: a woman aged 70-85 years in good health.

In this sample, this clonotype turned up many times. The rearrangement uses TRBV20-1 and TRBJ2-7; 8 nucleotides line up with TRBD1. This CDR3 has 13 amino acids. Germline-derived CDR1 and CDR2 are DFQATT and SNEGSKA (reference sequence). V shed 5 bases, J shed 1 base, and the junction held 4 bases outside the gene matches. The CDR3 sequence is CSAATGASYEQYF. The CDR3 DNA reads TGCAGTGCTGCGACAGGGGCGTCCTACGAGCAGTACTTC.

In this sample, this clonotype turned up many times. This rearrangement joins TRBV20-1 to TRBJ1-5; 7 bases agree with TRBD1. The CDR3 runs to 12 residues. Germline trimming cut 5 bases from V and 9 bases from J; bases unmatched to any gene: 7. Germline-derived CDR1 and CDR2 are DFQATT and SNEGSKA (reference sequence). CDR3 nucleotides: TGCAGTGCTTATGACAGGGCCGGGCCCCAGCATTTT. It codes for CSAYDRAGPQHF.

J is TRBJ2-2 and V is TRBV5-5, with D perhaps TRBD1 or TRBD2 (7 bases each). This CDR3 spans 13 amino acids. Germline V lookup: CDR1 SGHKS, CDR2 YYEKEE (reference sequence). The V and J ends lost 4 bases and 9 bases respectively, with 13 bases between them. CDR3: CASSPGGERELFF. As DNA, the CDR3 is TGTGCCAGCAGCCCAGGGGGGGAAAGGGAGCTGTTTTTT.

The chain couples TRBV19 to TRBJ2-7, with TRBD2 matching over 10 bases. This CDR3 contains 15 residues. V shed 3 bases, J shed 0 bases, and the junction held 2 bases outside the gene matches. Germline V gene data show CDR1 as LNHDA and CDR2 as SQIVND (reference sequence). CDR3 loop: CASSIRLAGSYEQYF. The CDR3 nucleotides are TGTGCCAGTAGTATTAGACTAGCGGGCTCCTACGAGCAGTACTTC.

This clonotype was observed at least ten times. The chain has TRBV28 and TRBJ2-7; D is perhaps TRBD1 or TRBD2 (5 bases each). Germline V gene data show CDR1 as MDHEN and CDR2 as SYDVKM. CDR3 size: 16 residues. V gave up 1 base and J gave up 7 bases, with 20 bases separating them. Here the CDR3 DNA reads TGTGCCAGCAGTTTATCGGGATGGTCGGGGCCATCGGAGCAGTACTTC. Its protein product is CASSLSGWSGPSEQYF.

The chain has TRBV7-2 and TRBJ1-5; D might be TRBD1 (5 bases). Germline CDR1 is SGHTA and CDR2 is FQGNSA. This CDR3 is 15 amino acids long. Trimming removed 4 bases at V and 3 bases at J, with 13 bases between. CDR3 sequence: CASSSYPGYNQPQHF. The CDR3 region has the DNA TGTGCCAGCAGCTCTTACCCAGGGTACAATCAGCCCCAGCATTTT.

This clonotype was found many times. J is TRBJ2-1 and V is TRBV20-1; no clear D gene. Germline V gene sequence: CDR1 DFQATT, CDR2 SNEGSKA (reference sequence). The V end was cut by 6 bases, the J end by 7 bases, with 19 bases between. The CDR3 loop spans 14 amino acids. The CDR3 DNA sequence: TGCAGTGCCAGTGACCCGAACGTAGTAAATGAGCAGTTCTTC. It yields the protein CSASDPNVVNEQFF.

This clonotype was detected many times. The J gene is TRBJ1-1, the V gene TRBV9; TRBD1 aligns across 7 bases. The ends lost 2 bases at V and 6 bases at J; junction bases unmatched: 10. Germline-derived CDR1 and CDR2 are SGDLS and YYNGEE. The CDR3 contains 15 residues. CDR3 sequence reads: CASSVGRGEVAEAFF. The CDR3 DNA is TGTGCCAGCAGCGTTGGCAGGGGGGAAGTCGCTGAAGCTTTCTTT.

The table lists this clonotype with many counts. CDR3: CASSFGTGGTYNEQFF. The CDR3 DNA reads as TGCGCCAGCAGCTTCGGGACAGGGGGCACCTACAATGAGCAGTTCTTC. The J gene is TRBJ2-1, the V gene TRBV5-1; 12 bases map to TRBD1. Germline V lookup: CDR1 SGHRS, CDR2 YFSETQ. Unmatched junction bases numbered 2, after V lost 2 bases and J lost 2 bases. CDR3 size: 16 residues.

The chain has TRBV1 and TRBJ2-1. TRBV1 represents a pseudogene. This CDR3 is built from 16 residues. Here the CDR3 reads CTSSQDRLPSYNEQFF. CDR3 nucleotide sequence: TGCACCAGCAGCCAAGATCGACTTCCGTCCTACAATGAGCAGTTCTTC.

This clonotype was seen at least ten times. The rearrangement uses TRBV12-3 or TRBV12-4 and TRBJ2-1; 9 bases align to TRBD2. V was pared by 6 bases and J by 2 bases, with 17 bases of the junction left unmatched. The CDR3 loop spans 19 amino acids. The CDR3, as DNA: TGTGCCAGCAGGGGTACTAGGGCGGGAGGGGGGGGCCCCTACAATGAGCAGTTCTTC. This translates into CASRGTRAGGGGPYNEQFF.

There are many counts of this clonotype. V is TRBV10-3 and J is TRBJ2-3; D uncertain. Germline V CDR1 and CDR2: ENHRY, SYGVKD. This CDR3 contains 16 residues. The V end lost 1 base, the J end lost 0 bases, and 11 bases lay between the germline ends. As DNA, the CDR3 is TGTGCCATCAGTGAGTTTTCGCAGACTAGCACAGATACGCAGTATTTT. Translating it yields CAISEFSQTSTDTQYF.

This clonotype was counted at least ten times. This rearrangement joins TRBV6-2 or TRBV6-3 to TRBJ2-1; D tentatively reads TRBD1 or TRBD2 (5 bases each). Trimming left V 2 bases short and J 8 bases short, with 22 bases between. The CDR3 spans 17 residues. The germline V gene encodes CDR1 MNHEY and CDR2 SVGEGT. DNA for the CDR3: TGTGCCAGCAGTTACCCGGGGCGATTAGCTCTTGTTGATGAGCAGTTCTTC. Translated: CASSYPGRLALVDEQFF.

This clonotype showed up many times. The CDR3 DNA is TGTGCCAGCAGCTTGGACCCCCCGGGGTCCTCCTACGAGCAGTACTTC. This encodes CASSLDPPGSSYEQYF. This chain joins TRBV7-2 and TRBJ2-7; perhaps TRBD2 as D (5 bases). Germline CDR1 and CDR2: SGHTA and FQGNSA. The CDR3 runs 16 residues. The V and J ends lost 3 bases and 0 bases respectively, with 15 bases between them.

This clonotype is medium-sized within its sample. V usage is TRBV4-1 and J usage is TRBJ2-3; TRBD2 matches 9 bases. Germline CDR1 and CDR2: MGHRA and YSYEKL. The V segment lost 0 bases and the J segment 4 bases; nucleotides outside the gene matches: 17. The CDR3 consists of 20 residues. In DNA form, the CDR3 reads TGCGCCAGCAGCCAAGATTGGTGGGGTAGAACTAGCGGGCAACCAGATACGCAGTATTTT. It encodes CASSQDWWGRTSGQPDTQYF.

In its sample, this clonotype was seen many times. This rearrangement joins TRBV13 to TRBJ2-1; the D gene is possibly TRBD1 (6 bases). The CDR3 runs 14 residues. The V and J ends lost 3 bases and 9 bases respectively, with 15 bases between them. CDR1 is PRHDT, CDR2 FYEKMQ, per germline (reference sequence). This CDR3 reads CASSFGLGGGEQFF. The CDR3 DNA reads as TGTGCCAGCAGCTTCGGTCTAGGGGGTGGTGAGCAGTTCTTC.

This clonotype is judged medium-sized. This sequence joins TRBV15 and TRBJ2-7; 12 bases are a match to TRBD2. Per the germline V gene, CDR1 is LNHNV and CDR2 is YYDKDF (reference sequence). The CDR3 is 15 amino acids. Trimming at V came to 4 bases and at J to 1 base, leaving 2 bases not matched to a gene. CDR3 sequence reads: CATSIGTSGSYEQYF. In DNA form, the CDR3 reads TGTGCCACCAGCATCGGGACTAGCGGGTCCTACGAGCAGTACTTC.

This clonotype was picked up many times. The J gene is TRBJ1-2, the V gene TRBV9, with D possibly matching TRBD1 (6 bases). V dropped 0 bases and J dropped 4 bases, with 10 bases sitting between them. Germline CDR1 reads SGDLS; CDR2 reads YYNGEE. The CDR3 is made up of 14 amino acids. The CDR3 nucleotides read TGTGCCAGCAGCGTAGATCAGGGGAGCTATGGCTACACCTTC. Translation gives CASSVDQGSYGYTF.

This clonotype was counted many times. The rearrangement uses TRBV4-1 and TRBJ2-5; D is unresolved. Looked up from germline, CDR1 is MGHRA and CDR2 is YSYEKL. V shed 3 bases and J shed 5 bases, with 7 bases lying between them. This CDR3 contains 12 residues. This CDR3 is CASSHPGETQYF. The CDR3 bases are TGCGCCAGCAGCCACCCCGGGGAGACCCAGTACTTC.

A remark on this clonotype: Sequence at one end of the junction differs from germline and may be a read error. The rearrangement uses TRBV7-2 and TRBJ1-6; TRBD1 aligns across 8 bases. Looked up from germline, CDR1 is SGHTA and CDR2 is FQGNSA. CDR3 length: 14 amino acids. CDR3 nucleotide sequence: TGTGCCAGCAGCTTCGGACAGGGCGGGTCACCACTCCACTTT. Encoded protein: CASSFGQGGSPLHF. Full variable domain (outside the CDR3, taken from reference TRBV7-2 and TRBJ1-6): GAGVSQSPSNKVTEKGKDVELRCDPISGHTALYWYRQSLGQGLEFLIYFQGNSAPDKSGLPSDRFSAERTGGSVSTLTIQRTQQEDSAVYLCASSFGQGGSPLHFGNGTRLTVT.

The chain recombines TRBV12-3 or TRBV12-4 with TRBJ2-3; a possible D gene is TRBD1 (5 bases). Trimming pared 9 bases from V and 2 bases from J, leaving 18 bases between. The CDR3 is made up of 15 amino acids. CDR3 nucleotides: TGTGCCAGTTGCCCCCGAACAGGAGACACAGATACGCAGTATTTT. It is translated as CASCPRTGDTDTQYF.

The rearrangement links TRBV6-5 to TRBJ2-5; a possible D gene is TRBD1 (5 bases). This CDR3 is 16 amino acids long. Germline lookup yields CDR1 MNHEY and CDR2 SVGAGI. The V and J ends lost 6 bases and 5 bases respectively, with 22 bases between them. DNA for the CDR3: TGTGCCAGCAGCAACTTTGGGAACAGGTGGATTGAGACCCAGTACTTC. It encodes CASSNFGNRWIETQYF.

This clonotype was picked up many times. The V gene is TRBV5-1, the J gene TRBJ2-7; TRBD1 matches 7 bases. V lost 0 bases and J lost 12; bases outside the gene matches: 6. The CDR3 totals 12 residues. Germline-derived CDR1 and CDR2 are SGHRS and YFSETQ. The CDR3 here is CASSLGGGRWYF. CDR3 bases: TGCGCCAGCAGCTTGGGAGGGGGCAGGTGGTACTTC.

This clonotype has a handful of counts. This sequence joins TRBV5-5 and TRBJ1-2, with D perhaps matching TRBD1 (5 bases). Germline CDR1 and CDR2: SGHKS and YYEKEE (reference sequence). V was shortened by 4 bases and J by 0 bases, with 10 bases between the two germline ends. The CDR3 has 14 residues. CDR3 DNA: TGTGCCAGCAGCCCAGCGGGGGCTAACTATGGCTACACCTTC. Amino acid sequence: CASSPAGANYGYTF.

V usage is TRBV7-3 and J usage is TRBJ2-3; 9 bases align to TRBD2. The ends lost 2 bases at V and 1 base at J; junction bases unmatched: 4. Looked up from germline, CDR1 is SGHTA and CDR2 is FQGTGA. This CDR3 contains 16 residues. The CDR3: CASSLVAGVGTDTQYF. The CDR3 nucleotides are TGTGCCAGCAGCTTAGTAGCGGGAGTGGGCACAGATACGCAGTATTTT.

This clonotype was found many times. This chain links TRBV12-3 or TRBV12-4 with TRBJ2-1; TRBD1 aligns across 11 bases. V gave up 0 bases and J gave up 7 bases; unmatched junction bases: 5. This CDR3 comprises 16 residues. CDR3 protein: CASSLARGQGENEQFF. The CDR3 DNA reads TGTGCCAGCAGTTTAGCGCGGGGACAGGGGGAGAATGAGCAGTTCTTC.

Worth noting for this clonotype: This may stem from a read error, because a much larger clone lies one nucleotide away. The chain combines TRBV5-1 with TRBJ2-3, with 12 bases fitting TRBD2. Germline V gene sequence: CDR1 SGHRS, CDR2 YFSETQ. This CDR3 region has 16 residues. Trimming at V came to 4 bases and at J to 4 bases, leaving 7 bases not matched to a gene. This chain's CDR3 is CASSTPTSGSPDTQYF. CDR3 DNA: TGCGCCAGCAGCACACCGACTAGCGGGAGCCCAGATACGCAGTATTTT.

The chain has TRBV2 and TRBJ2-3, with D unresolved. CDR3 length equals 12 residues. The germline gives CDR1 SNHLY, CDR2 FYNNEI. Trimming took off 8 bases at V and 5 bases at J, with 11 bases between the two ends. CDR3 nucleotides: TGTGCCAGCGGACGGACCAAAGATACGCAGTATTTT. It yields the protein CASGRTKDTQYF.

This clonotype was recorded at least ten times. The V gene is TRBV11-2, the J gene TRBJ2-1; TRBD2 aligns across 10 bases. The junction had 1 base not matched to a gene; V was cut back by 5 bases and J by 0 bases. The CDR3 has 15 amino acids. Germline V gene sequence: CDR1 SGHAT, CDR2 FQNNGV. The CDR3 reads CASSTSGNSYNEQFF. The CDR3 DNA reads TGTGCCAGCAGCACTAGCGGGAACTCCTACAATGAGCAGTTCTTC. Using reference TRBV11-2 and TRBJ2-1 for the parts outside the CDR3, the full variable domain is EAGVAQSPRYKIIEKRQSVAFWCNPISGHATLYWYQQILGQGPKLLIQFQNNGVVDDSQLPKDRFSAERLKGVDSTLKIQPAKLEDSAVYLCASSTSGNSYNEQFFGPGTRLTVL.

V gene TRBV6-2 or TRBV6-3 combines with J gene TRBJ2-1; 7 bases map to TRBD1. Germline CDR1 and CDR2: MNHEY and SVGEGT. With 6 bases clipped from V and 0 bases from J, the junction kept 8 bases outside the gene matches. The CDR3 contains 16 residues. The CDR3, as DNA: TGTGCCAGCAGCAGAACAGGGGCGGCCTCCTACAATGAGCAGTTCTTC. Translating gives CASSRTGAASYNEQFF.

This clonotype has a count of ten or more. The chain joins TRBV18 to TRBJ2-7, with D possibly called TRBD1 or TRBD2 (6 bases each). Germline CDR1 reads KGHSH; CDR2 reads LQKENI. V lost 0 bases and J lost 0, with 21 bases in between. CDR3 size: 19 residues. The CDR3 spells CASSPPSGAGDGGSYEQYF. CDR3 nucleotides: TGTGCCAGCTCACCACCGTCGGGGGCTGGGGATGGGGGCTCCTACGAGCAGTACTTC.